These 2 T cell receptor beta chains originate from one sample sequenced in a study of shared clonotypes between healthy human individuals. Naive CD8 cells lacked CD45RO, underwent positive selection for CCR7 and left out terminally differentiated effector memory CD45RA+ cells. Some clones are missing from TCRdb's copy, which holds only in-frame ones; the method was immunoSEQ multiplex PCR. The sample consists of fewer than 700,000 clones, 90% to 95% of them appearing once. Input material: naive CD8+ T cells sorted from blood. The origin of the receptors is a woman under 40 in good health.

The chain carries TRBV7-8 and TRBJ2-1; TRBD2 aligns across 9 bases. Trimming at V came to 7 bases and at J to 5 bases, leaving 18 bases not matched to a gene. This CDR3 spans 18 amino acids. In germline, CDR1 is SGHVS, CDR2 FQNEAQ. This CDR3 is CASNSLREGRIGNNEQFF. The DNA of the CDR3 is TGTGCCAGCAATTCCCTGCGGGAGGGCCGTATAGGAAACAATGAGCAGTTCTTC.

J is TRBJ1-1 and V is TRBV14; D call uncertain. Trimming cost V 3 bases and J 5 bases, with 7 bases left between them. Germline CDR1 is SGHDN and CDR2 is FVKESK. The CDR3 spans 12 residues. The CDR3 protein is CASSHVGTEAFF. In DNA, the CDR3 is TGTGCCAGCAGCCATGTAGGGACTGAAGCTTTCTTT.